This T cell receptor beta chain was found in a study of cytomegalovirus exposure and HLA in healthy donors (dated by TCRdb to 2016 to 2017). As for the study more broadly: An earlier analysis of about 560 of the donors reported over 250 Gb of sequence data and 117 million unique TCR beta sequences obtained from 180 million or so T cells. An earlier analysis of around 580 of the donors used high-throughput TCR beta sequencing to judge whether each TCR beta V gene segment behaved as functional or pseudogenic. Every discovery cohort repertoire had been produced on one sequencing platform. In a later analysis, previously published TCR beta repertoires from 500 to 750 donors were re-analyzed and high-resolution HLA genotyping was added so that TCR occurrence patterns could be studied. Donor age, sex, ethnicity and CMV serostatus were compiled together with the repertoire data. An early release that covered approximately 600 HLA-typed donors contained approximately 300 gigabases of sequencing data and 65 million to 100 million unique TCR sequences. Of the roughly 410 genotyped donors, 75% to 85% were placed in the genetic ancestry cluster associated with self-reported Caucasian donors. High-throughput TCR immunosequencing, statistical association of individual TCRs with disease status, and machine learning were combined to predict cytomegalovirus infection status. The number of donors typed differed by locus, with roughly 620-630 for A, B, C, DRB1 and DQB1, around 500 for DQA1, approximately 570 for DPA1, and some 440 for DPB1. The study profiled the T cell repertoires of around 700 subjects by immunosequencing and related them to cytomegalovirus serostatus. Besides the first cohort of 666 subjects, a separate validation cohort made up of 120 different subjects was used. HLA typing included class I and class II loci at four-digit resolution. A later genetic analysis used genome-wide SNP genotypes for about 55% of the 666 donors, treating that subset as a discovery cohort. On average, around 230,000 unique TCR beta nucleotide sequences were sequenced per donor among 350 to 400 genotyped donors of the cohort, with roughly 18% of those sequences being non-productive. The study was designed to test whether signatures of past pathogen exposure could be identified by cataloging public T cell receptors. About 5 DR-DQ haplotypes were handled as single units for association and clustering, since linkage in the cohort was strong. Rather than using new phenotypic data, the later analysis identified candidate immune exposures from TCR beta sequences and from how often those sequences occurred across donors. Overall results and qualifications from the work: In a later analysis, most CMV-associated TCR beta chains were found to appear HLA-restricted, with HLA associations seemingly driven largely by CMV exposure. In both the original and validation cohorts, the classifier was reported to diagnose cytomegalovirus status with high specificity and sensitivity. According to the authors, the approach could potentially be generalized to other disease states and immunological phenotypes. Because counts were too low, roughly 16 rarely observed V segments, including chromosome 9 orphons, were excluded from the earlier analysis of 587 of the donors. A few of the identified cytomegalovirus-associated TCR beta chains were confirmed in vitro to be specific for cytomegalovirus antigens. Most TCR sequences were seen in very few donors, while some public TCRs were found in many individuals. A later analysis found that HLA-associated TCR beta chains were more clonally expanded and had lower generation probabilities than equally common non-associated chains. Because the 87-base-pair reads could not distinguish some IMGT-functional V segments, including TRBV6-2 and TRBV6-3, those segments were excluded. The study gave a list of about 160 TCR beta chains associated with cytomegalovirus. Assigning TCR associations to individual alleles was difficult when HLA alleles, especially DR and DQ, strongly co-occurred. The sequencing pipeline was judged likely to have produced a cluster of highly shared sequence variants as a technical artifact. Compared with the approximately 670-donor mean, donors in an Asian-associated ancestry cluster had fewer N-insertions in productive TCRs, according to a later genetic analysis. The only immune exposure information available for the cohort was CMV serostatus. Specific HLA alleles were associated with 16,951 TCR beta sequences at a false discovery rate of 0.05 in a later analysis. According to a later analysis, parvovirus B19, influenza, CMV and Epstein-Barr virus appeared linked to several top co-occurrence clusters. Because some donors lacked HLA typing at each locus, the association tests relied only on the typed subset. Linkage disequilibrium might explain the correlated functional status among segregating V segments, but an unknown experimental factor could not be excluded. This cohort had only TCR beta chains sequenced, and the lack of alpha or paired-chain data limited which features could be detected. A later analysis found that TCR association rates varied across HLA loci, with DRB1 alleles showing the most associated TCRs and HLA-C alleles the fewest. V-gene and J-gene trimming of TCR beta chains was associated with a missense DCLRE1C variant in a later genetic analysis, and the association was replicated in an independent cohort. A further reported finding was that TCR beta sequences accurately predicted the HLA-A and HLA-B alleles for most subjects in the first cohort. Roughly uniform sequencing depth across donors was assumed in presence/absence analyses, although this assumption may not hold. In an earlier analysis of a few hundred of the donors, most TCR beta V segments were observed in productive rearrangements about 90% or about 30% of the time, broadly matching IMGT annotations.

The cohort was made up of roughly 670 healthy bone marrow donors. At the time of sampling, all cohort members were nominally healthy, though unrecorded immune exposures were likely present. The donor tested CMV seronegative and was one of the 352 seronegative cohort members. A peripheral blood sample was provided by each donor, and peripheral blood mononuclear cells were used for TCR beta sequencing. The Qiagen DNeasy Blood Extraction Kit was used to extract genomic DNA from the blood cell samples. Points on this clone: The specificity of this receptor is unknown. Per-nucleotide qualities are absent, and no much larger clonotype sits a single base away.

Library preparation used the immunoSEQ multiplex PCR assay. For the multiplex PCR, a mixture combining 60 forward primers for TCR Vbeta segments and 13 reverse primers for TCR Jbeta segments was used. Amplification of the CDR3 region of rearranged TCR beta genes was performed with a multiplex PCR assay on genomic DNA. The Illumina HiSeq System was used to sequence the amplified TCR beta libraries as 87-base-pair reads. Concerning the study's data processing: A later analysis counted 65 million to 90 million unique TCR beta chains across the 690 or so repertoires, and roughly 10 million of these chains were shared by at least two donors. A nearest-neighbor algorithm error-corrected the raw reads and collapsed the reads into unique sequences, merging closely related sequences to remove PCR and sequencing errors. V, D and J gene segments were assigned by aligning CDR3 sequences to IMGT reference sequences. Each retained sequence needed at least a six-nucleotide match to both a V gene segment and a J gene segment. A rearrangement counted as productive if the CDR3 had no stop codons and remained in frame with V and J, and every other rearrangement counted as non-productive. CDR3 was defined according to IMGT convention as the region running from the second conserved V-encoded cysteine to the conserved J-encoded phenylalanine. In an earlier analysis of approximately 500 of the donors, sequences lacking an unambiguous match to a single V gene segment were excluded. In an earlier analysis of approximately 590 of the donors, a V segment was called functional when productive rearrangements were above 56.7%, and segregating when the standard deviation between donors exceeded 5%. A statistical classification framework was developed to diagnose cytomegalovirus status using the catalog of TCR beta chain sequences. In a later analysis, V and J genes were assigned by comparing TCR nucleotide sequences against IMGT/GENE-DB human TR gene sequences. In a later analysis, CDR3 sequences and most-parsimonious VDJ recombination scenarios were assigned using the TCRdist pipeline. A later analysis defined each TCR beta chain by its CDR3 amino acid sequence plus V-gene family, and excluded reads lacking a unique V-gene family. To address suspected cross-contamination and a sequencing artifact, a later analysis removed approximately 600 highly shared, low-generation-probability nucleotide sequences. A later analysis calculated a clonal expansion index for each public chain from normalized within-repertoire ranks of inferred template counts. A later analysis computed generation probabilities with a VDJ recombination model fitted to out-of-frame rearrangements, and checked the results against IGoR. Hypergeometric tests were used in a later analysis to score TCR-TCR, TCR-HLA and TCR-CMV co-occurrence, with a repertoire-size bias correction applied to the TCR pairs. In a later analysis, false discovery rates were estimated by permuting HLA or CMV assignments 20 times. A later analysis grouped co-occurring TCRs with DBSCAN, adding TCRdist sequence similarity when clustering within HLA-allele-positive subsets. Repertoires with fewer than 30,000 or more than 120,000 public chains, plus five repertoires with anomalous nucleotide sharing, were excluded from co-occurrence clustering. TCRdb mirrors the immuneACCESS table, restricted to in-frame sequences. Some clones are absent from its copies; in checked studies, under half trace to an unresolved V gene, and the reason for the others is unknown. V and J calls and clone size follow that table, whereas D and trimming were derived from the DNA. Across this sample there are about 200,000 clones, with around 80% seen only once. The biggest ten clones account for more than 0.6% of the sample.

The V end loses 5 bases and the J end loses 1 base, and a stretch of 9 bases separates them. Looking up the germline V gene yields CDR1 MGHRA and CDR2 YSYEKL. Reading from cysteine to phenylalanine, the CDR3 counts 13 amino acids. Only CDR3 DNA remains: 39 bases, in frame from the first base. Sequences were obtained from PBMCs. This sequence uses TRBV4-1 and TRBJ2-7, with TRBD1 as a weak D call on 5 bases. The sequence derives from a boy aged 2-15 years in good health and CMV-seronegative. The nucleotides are TGCGCCAGCAGCGGAAGGGGATCCTACGAGCAGTACTTC. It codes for CASSGRGSYEQYF.